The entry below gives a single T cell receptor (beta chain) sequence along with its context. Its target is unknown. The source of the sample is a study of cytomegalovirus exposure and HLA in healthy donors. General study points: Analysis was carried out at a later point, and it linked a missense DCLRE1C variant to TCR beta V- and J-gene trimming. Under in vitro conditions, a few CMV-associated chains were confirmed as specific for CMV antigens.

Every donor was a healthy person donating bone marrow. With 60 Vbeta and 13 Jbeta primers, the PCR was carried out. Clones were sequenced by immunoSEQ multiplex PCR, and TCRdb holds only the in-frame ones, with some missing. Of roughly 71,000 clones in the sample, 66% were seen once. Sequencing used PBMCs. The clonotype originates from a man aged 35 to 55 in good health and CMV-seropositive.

The CDR3 region has the DNA TGTGCCAGCAGCGCCGACAGGGATCAGCCCCAGCATTTT. Protein product: CASSADRDQPQHF. This chain uses TRBV5-4 with TRBJ1-5, with 7 bases that match TRBD1. After removal of 4 bases from V and 5 bases from J, the junction contained 3 bases not matched to a gene. Germline CDR1 reads SGHNT; CDR2 reads YYREEE (reference sequence). CDR3 length: 13 amino acids. Variable domain in full (rest from reference TRBV5-4 and TRBJ1-5): ETGVTQSPTHLIKTRGQQVTLRCSSQSGHNTVSWYQQALGQGPQFIFQYYREEENGRGNFPPRFSGLQFPNYSSELNVNALELDDSALYLCASSADRDQPQHFGDGTRLSIL.